The clone carrying this T cell receptor (beta chain) was seen just once. Its target is not known. This CDR3 comprises 14 residues. Germline assignment: CDR1 SGDLS and CDR2 YYNGEE. V shed 6 bases and J shed 4 bases, with 16 bases lying between them. This record belongs to a study of T-cell memory formation after mild COVID-19. Study-wide background: TCR clusters largely stayed donor specific. The study's findings and limits: Some responding clones appeared in pre-infection memory, suggesting cross-reactive memory joined. Mainly in CM and EM were contracting CD4+ clones; CD8+ were in EMRA.

TCRdb re-called the 5' RACE reads with MiXCR, one entry per CDR3 protein. The table lists around 310,000 distinct CDR3 sequences, approximately 16% of them singletons. Sequenced: PBMCs or a T cell subset sorted from them (not recorded which). The receptor was isolated from a man younger than 30 who had mild COVID-19 (a few samples of this study predate the infection). Cell type and time point are not known. The chain carries TRBV9 and TRBJ1-1; D may be TRBD1 (5 bases). The CDR3 DNA is TGTGCCAGCACCCTAGGAGGGGAGAGCACTGAAGCTTTCTTT. Its translation is CASTLGGESTEAFF. The whole variable domain, remainder taken from reference TRBV9 and TRBJ1-1, is DSGVTQTPKHLITATGQRVTLRCSPRSGDLSVYWYQQSLDQGLQFLIQYYNGEERAKGNILERFSAQQFPDLHSELNLSSLELGDSALYFCASTLGGESTEAFFGQGTRLTVV.